Here is one T cell receptor (beta chain) with its context. Its antigen is not yet known. Base-call qualities are not available, and no considerably larger clone is one nucleotide away. This sample was taken from a study of cytomegalovirus exposure and HLA in healthy donors (dated by TCRdb to about 2017). The study in broad terms: According to an earlier analysis of several hundred of the donors, about 179 million T cells yielded 90 million to 130 million unique TCR beta sequences and about 300 Gb of sequence data. An early release that covered more than 550 HLA-typed donors contained approximately 300 gigabases of sequencing data and roughly 84 million unique TCR sequences. The genetic ancestry cluster associated with self-reported Caucasian donors included 81% of the approximately 400 genotyped donors. The aim of the study was to test whether cataloging public T cell receptors could identify signatures of past pathogen exposure. Using immunosequencing, the study profiled T cell repertoires from around 670 subjects and related those repertoires to cytomegalovirus serostatus. A separate validation cohort of 100 to 150 different subjects was used in addition to the approximately 700-subject first cohort. To predict cytomegalovirus infection status, the study brought together high-throughput TCR immunosequencing, statistical association of individual TCRs with disease status, and machine learning. To study patterns of TCR occurrence, a later analysis re-analyzed previously published TCR beta repertoires from hundreds of donors and added high-resolution HLA genotyping. Rather than drawing on any new phenotypic data, the later analysis identified candidate immune exposures from TCR beta sequences and the way those sequences occurred across donors. In an earlier analysis of roughly 580 of the donors, high-throughput TCR beta sequencing was used to judge whether each TCR beta V gene segment behaved as functional or pseudogenic. Donor age, sex, ethnicity and CMV serostatus were collected together with the repertoire data. A later genetic analysis took genome-wide SNP genotypes for about three fifths of the roughly 670 donors and used that subset as a discovery cohort. All discovery cohort repertoires had been generated on a single sequencing platform. HLA typing covered class I and class II loci at four-digit resolution. Typing coverage varied by locus: 629-630 donors for A, B, C, DRB1 and DQB1; around 560 for DQA1; 606 for DPA1; around 490 for DPB1. Because of strong linkage in the cohort, a handful of DR-DQ haplotypes were treated as single units for association and clustering. Among roughly 400 genotyped donors of the cohort, an average of around 240,000 unique TCR beta nucleotide sequences was sequenced per donor, of which roughly 18% were non-productive.

The receptor library was made with the immunoSEQ multiplex PCR assay. For the multiplex PCR, a mixture combining 60 forward primers for TCR Vbeta segments and 13 reverse primers for TCR Jbeta segments was used. Amplification of the CDR3 region of rearranged TCR beta genes was performed with a multiplex PCR assay on genomic DNA. Amplified TCR beta libraries were sequenced as 87-base-pair reads on the Illumina HiSeq System. As for the original processing: A later analysis counted approximately 74 million unique TCR beta chains across the 700 or so repertoires, and 10 million to 11 million of these chains were shared by at least two donors. Raw reads were error-corrected and collapsed into unique sequences by a nearest-neighbor algorithm in which closely related sequences were merged to remove PCR and sequencing errors. Alignment of CDR3 sequences to IMGT reference sequences was used to assign V, D and J gene segments. Each retained sequence needed at least a six-nucleotide match to both a V gene segment and a J gene segment. Rearrangements were called productive when the CDR3 lacked stop codons and stayed in frame with V and J; all others were non-productive. CDR3 was defined by IMGT convention, running from the second conserved V-encoded cysteine to the conserved J-encoded phenylalanine. The earlier analysis of some 580 of the donors excluded any sequence lacking an unambiguous match to a single V gene segment. In an earlier analysis of a few hundred of the donors, V segments were called functional above 56.7% productive rearrangements and were called segregating when the between-donor standard deviation exceeded 5%. A statistical classification framework was developed to diagnose cytomegalovirus status using the catalog of TCR beta chain sequences. A later analysis assigned V and J genes by comparing TCR nucleotide sequences with IMGT/GENE-DB human TR gene sequences. Using the TCRdist pipeline, a later analysis assigned CDR3 sequences along with most-parsimonious VDJ recombination scenarios. A later analysis defined each TCR beta chain by its CDR3 amino acid sequence plus V-gene family, and excluded reads lacking a unique V-gene family. A later analysis removed 550 to 700 highly shared, low-generation-probability nucleotide sequences to deal with suspected cross-contamination and a sequencing artifact. In a later analysis, a clonal expansion index for each public chain was calculated from normalized within-repertoire ranks of inferred template counts. In a later analysis, generation probabilities were computed with a VDJ recombination model fitted to out-of-frame rearrangements, and the resulting probabilities were checked against IGoR. A later analysis scored TCR-TCR, TCR-HLA and TCR-CMV co-occurrence with hypergeometric tests, applying a repertoire-size bias correction to TCR pairs. False discovery rates were estimated in a later analysis by permuting HLA or CMV assignments 20 times. In a later analysis, co-occurring TCRs were grouped with DBSCAN, and TCRdist sequence similarity was added when clustering was performed within HLA-allele-positive subsets. Co-occurrence clustering excluded repertoires with fewer than 30,000 or more than 120,000 public chains, plus five with anomalous nucleotide sharing. Here the immuneACCESS table is served through TCRdb, limited to in-frame sequences with V and J called. Missing clones are a known gap in these copies; in checked studies unresolved V genes cover under half, and the rest lacks a known reason. The V and J calls and clone size come from that table; D and trimming were worked out from the DNA. For this sample there are 150,000 to 200,000 clones; 9.5% appear just once. The ten biggest clones cover 1% to 1.5% of the sample.

In total, fewer than 750 healthy bone marrow donors made up the cohort. At the time of sampling, every cohort member was nominally healthy, though immune exposures that went unrecorded were likely present. The donor tested CMV seropositive and was one of the 289 seropositive cohort members. A peripheral blood sample was collected from each donor, and TCR beta sequencing was performed on peripheral blood mononuclear cells. Genomic DNA extraction from the blood cell samples was performed with the Qiagen DNeasy Blood Extraction Kit. Sequences LGHNT (CDR1) and FRNRAP (CDR2) are obtained from the germline V gene. Between the V and J ends, shortened by 2 bases and 7 bases respectively, the junction contains 17 bases. The CDR3 sequence holds 15 residues, the cysteine and phenylalanine included. Only CDR3 DNA remains: 45 bases, in frame from the first base. General conclusions and limits of the study: In a later analysis, most CMV-associated TCR beta chains were found to appear HLA-restricted, with HLA associations seemingly driven largely by CMV exposure. A later analysis associated 15,000 to 20,000 TCR beta sequences with specific HLA alleles at a false discovery rate of 0.05. The study gave a list of 150 to 200 TCR beta chains associated with cytomegalovirus. A further reported finding was that TCR beta sequences accurately predicted the HLA-A and HLA-B alleles for most subjects in the first cohort. In a later genetic analysis, fewer N-insertions in productive TCRs were reported among donors in an Asian-associated ancestry cluster than the roughly 640-donor mean. While some public TCRs were present in many individuals, most TCR sequences turned up only very rarely across donors. CMV serostatus was the only immune exposure information available for the cohort. In a later analysis, HLA-associated TCR beta chains were found to be more clonally expanded and to have lower generation probabilities than equally common non-associated chains. Cytomegalovirus status was reported to be diagnosed by the classifier with high specificity and sensitivity in both the original and validation cohorts. V-gene and J-gene trimming of TCR beta chains was associated with a missense DCLRE1C variant in a later genetic analysis, and the association was replicated in an independent cohort. The sequencing pipeline was judged likely to have produced a cluster of highly shared sequence variants as a technical artifact. In vitro tests confirmed that a few of the cytomegalovirus-associated TCR beta chains recognize cytomegalovirus antigens. The presence/absence analyses assumed that sequencing depth was roughly uniform across donors, and that assumption may not be true. Around 16 rarely observed V segments, including chromosome 9 orphons, were excluded from the earlier analysis of almost 600 of the donors because counts were too low. Because HLA typing was missing for some donors at each locus, association tests included only the typed subset. When HLA alleles, especially DR and DQ, strongly co-occurred, TCR associations were difficult to assign to individual alleles. In this cohort, only TCR beta chains were sequenced, and detectable features were limited by the absence of alpha or paired-chain data. In a later analysis, the rate of TCR association differed among HLA loci, with DRB1 alleles having the most associated TCRs and HLA-C alleles having the fewest. Because the 87-base-pair reads could not distinguish some IMGT-functional V segments, including TRBV6-2 and TRBV6-3, those segments were excluded. Broadly in line with IMGT annotations, most TCR beta V segments showed up in productive rearrangements about 87% or about 30% of the time in an earlier analysis of some 590 of the donors. A later analysis reported that several top co-occurrence clusters appeared linked to parvovirus B19, influenza, CMV and Epstein-Barr virus. Correlated functional status among segregating V segments might reflect linkage disequilibrium, but an unknown experimental factor could not be ruled out. The authors suggested that the approach could potentially be generalized to other disease states and immunological phenotypes.

In this chain, TRBV12-5 is recombined with TRBJ1-2, with no reliable assignment of the D segment. Sequencing was done on a sample of PBMCs. This receptor was identified in a woman aged 25 to 39 in good health and CMV-seropositive. The DNA is TGTGCTAGTGGTTTGAGGGAGGGAAATCTGGGTGGCTACACCTTC. Translated, it gives CASGLREGNLGGYTF. Supplemented by the reference TRBV12-5 and TRBJ1-2 proteins around the CDR3, the complete variable domain is DARVTQTPRHKVTEMGQEVTMRCQPILGHNTVFWYRQTMMQGLELLAYFRNRAPLDDSGMPKDRFSAEMPDATLATLKIQPSEPRDSAVYFCASGLREGNLGGYTFGSGTRLTVV.